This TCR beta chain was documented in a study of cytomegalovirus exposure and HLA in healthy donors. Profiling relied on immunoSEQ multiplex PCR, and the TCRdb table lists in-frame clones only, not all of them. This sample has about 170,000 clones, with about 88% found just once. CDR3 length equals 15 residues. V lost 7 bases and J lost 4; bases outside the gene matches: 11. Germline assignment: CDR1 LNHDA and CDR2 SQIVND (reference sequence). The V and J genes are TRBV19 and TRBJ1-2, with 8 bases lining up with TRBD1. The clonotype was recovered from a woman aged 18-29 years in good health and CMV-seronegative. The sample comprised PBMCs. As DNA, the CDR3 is TGTGCCAGTATCCCCCAGGGACAGGTGACCTATGGCTACACCTTC. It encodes CASIPQGQVTYGYTF.